The rows below give T cell receptor beta chains drawn from one sample of a study of response to subunit inactivated influenza vaccine. TCRdb reanalysed the RT-PCR reads using MiXCR and keeps one entry per CDR3 protein. Altogether about 520,000 distinct CDR3 sequences are present, roughly 23% being singletons, with the ten largest covering 1.5% to 2%. This specimen consisted of CD4+ T cells sorted from PBMCs, obtained more than 4 days after vaccination. Receptors were obtained from a middle-aged man who received an inactivated influenza vaccine. Each CDR3 is given with its conserved first and last residue. A D gene is named only where the DNA matches it firmly. Size is omitted from some rows. Given values are once, few, many or a class for expanded clones.

v_gene	j_gene	d_gene	abundance	CDR3aa	CDR3nt
TRBV2	TRBJ1-5	NA	few	CASGGGHAQPQHF	TGTGCCAGCGGAGGGGGACACGCTCAGCCCCAGCATTTT
TRBV11-2	TRBJ2-1	NA	NA	CASSLELGEQFF	TGTGCCAGCAGCTTAGAGCTGGGTGAGCAGTTCTTC
TRBV20-1	TRBJ2-1	NA	few	CSARSGSGGNEQFF	TGCAGTGCTAGGAGCGGCTCTGGGGGCAATGAGCAGTTCTTC
TRBV12-3/TRBV12-4	TRBJ2-1	TRBD2	NA	CASRLTSGMTNEQIF	TGTGCCAGCAGGCTGACTAGCGGGATGACGAATGAGCAGATCTTC
TRBV5-1	TRBJ2-7	TRBD1	few	CASSLSRDRGRNYEQYF	TGCGCCAGCAGCTTATCCCGGGACAGGGGGCGCAATTACGAGCAGTACTTC
TRBV12-3/TRBV12-4	TRBJ2-7	NA	NA	CASSLGRRLYEQYF	TGTGCCAGCAGTTTAGGGCGTCGGCTATACGAGCAGTACTTC
TRBV14	TRBJ2-1	NA	once	CASSQVWGSYNEQFF	TGTGCCAGCAGCCAAGTTTGGGGCTCCTACAATGAGCAGTTCTTC
TRBV5-5	TRBJ2-5	TRBD2	few	CASSPRPAGGQYQETQYF	TGTGCCAGCAGCCCCCGCCCAGCGGGGGGCCAGTACCAAGAGACCCAGTACTTC
TRBV7-9	TRBJ1-1	NA	few	CASSLEGGRDTEAFF	TGTGCCAGCAGCTTAGAGGGGGGGCGGGACACTGAAGCTTTCTTT
TRBV20-1	TRBJ2-3	NA	few	CSARGFNKATDTQYF	TGCAGTGCTAGAGGGTTTAATAAAGCTACAGATACGCAGTATTTT
TRBV29-1	TRBJ1-2	NA	few	CSVGRSDYGYTF	TGCAGCGTTGGACGCAGCGACTATGGCTACACCTTC
TRBV10-2	TRBJ2-2	NA	NA	CASSDTVNTGELFF	TGCGCCAGCAGTGATACTGTGAACACCGGGGAGCTGTTTTTT
TRBV3-1	TRBJ1-4	NA	NA	CASSSRGVNEKLFF	TGTGCCAGCAGCTCGAGAGGGGTTAATGAAAAACTGTTTTTT
TRBV7-8	TRBJ1-2	TRBD1	NA	CASSFGGQANYGYTF	TGTGCCAGCAGCTTCGGGGGACAGGCGAACTATGGCTACACCTTC
TRBV5-1	TRBJ1-1	NA	NA	CASSLAERLTEAFF	TGCGCCAGCAGCTTGGCCGAAAGGCTCACTGAAGCTTTCTTT
TRBV29-1	TRBJ1-1	TRBD1	few	CSVRTGKSPTEAFF	TGCAGCGTACGGACAGGGAAGTCCCCGACTGAAGCTTTCTTT
TRBV11-2	TRBJ2-7	TRBD2	once	CASSLVLRLAGVYSYEQYF	TGTGCCAGCAGCTTAGTTCTAAGGCTAGCGGGGGTCTACTCCTACGAGCAGTACTTC
TRBV10-3	TRBJ1-1	NA	NA	CATRGLNTEAFF	TGTGCCACACGGGGGCTGAACACTGAAGCTTTCTTT
TRBV29-1	TRBJ2-3	NA	few	CSVEGPNTQYF	TGCAGCGTTGAGGGCCCGAATACGCAGTATTTT
TRBV6-1	TRBJ2-3	NA	NA	CASKRDNWGNTQYF	TGTGCCAGCAAACGGGACAACTGGGGTAATACGCAGTATTTT
TRBV29-1	TRBJ2-7	TRBD1	few	CSVDRTGSYEQYF	TGCAGCGTTGACCGGACAGGGTCCTACGAGCAGTACTTC
TRBV12-3/TRBV12-4	TRBJ2-1	NA	many	CASSLSASSPYEQFF	TGTGCCAGCAGTTTATCGGCCTCAAGCCCCTATGAGCAGTTCTTC
TRBV12-3/TRBV12-4	TRBJ1-6	NA	few	CASSFGQTNSPLHF	TGTGCCAGCAGTTTCGGACAGACCAATTCACCCCTCCACTTT
TRBV20-1	TRBJ2-1	TRBD2	NA	CSAGRGSRGNEQFF	TGCAGTGCTGGTCGGGGTTCGCGGGGGAATGAGCAGTTCTTC
TRBV12-3/TRBV12-4	TRBJ2-1	TRBD2	NA	CASSNAGLADYNEQFF	TGTGCCAGCAGCAACGCTGGACTAGCGGACTACAATGAGCAGTTCTTC
TRBV20-1	TRBJ2-3	NA	NA	CSATGPGPHTQYF	TGCAGTGCCACGGGCCCCGGGCCCCATACGCAGTATTTT
TRBV29-1	TRBJ1-2	TRBD1	NA	CSVDGTGGRMGGYTF	TGCAGCGTTGATGGGACAGGGGGCCGGATGGGCGGCTACACCTTC
TRBV20-1	TRBJ2-3	NA	NA	CSARGQYTDTQYF	TGCAGTGCTCGCGGCCAGTACACAGATACGCAGTATTTT
TRBV27	TRBJ2-7	NA	few	CASRPVGVRGQYF	TGTGCCAGCAGACCTGTAGGGGTTAGAGGGCAGTACTTC
TRBV6-2/TRBV6-3	TRBJ2-7	NA	NA	CASSSTGIEQYF	TGTGCCAGCAGTTCCACAGGGATCGAGCAGTACTTC
TRBV4-3	TRBJ1-1	NA	NA	CASSQDRGTEAFF	TGCGCCAGCAGCCAAGATCGGGGAACTGAAGCTTTCTTT
TRBV30	TRBJ2-1	NA	few	CAWERRKGRNEQFF	TGTGCCTGGGAACGGAGAAAAGGGCGCAATGAGCAGTTCTTC
TRBV4-2	TRBJ2-1	NA	few	CASSRDLGRAVNEQFF	TGTGCCAGCAGTCGTGACCTAGGACGCGCGGTCAATGAGCAGTTCTTC
TRBV4-1	TRBJ2-1	NA	NA	CASSQWGEAYNEQFF	TGCGCCAGCAGCCAATGGGGGGAGGCCTACAATGAGCAGTTCTTC
TRBV28	TRBJ1-5	NA	NA	CASSLTSGGQPQHF	TGTGCCAGCAGTCTAACGTCCGGAGGGCAGCCCCAGCATTTT
TRBV7-9	TRBJ1-4	TRBD1	NA	CASSSLTGGGEKLFF	TGTGCCAGCAGCTCCTTGACAGGGGGCGGTGAAAAACTGTTTTTT
TRBV20-1	TRBJ2-3	TRBD2	few	CSARDPKRERTDTQYF	TGCAGTGCTAGAGACCCCAAGCGGGAGCGCACAGATACGCAGTATTTT
TRBV3-1	TRBJ2-7	NA	many	CASSQDDRHEQYF	TGTGCCAGCAGCCAAGATGACAGACACGAGCAGTACTTC
TRBV6-6	TRBJ1-1	NA	NA	CASRLMNTEAFF	TGTGCCAGCAGACTGATGAACACTGAAGCTTTCTTT
TRBV7-2	TRBJ2-7	NA	NA	CASSLSAGSSYEQYF	TGTGCCAGCAGCTTATCGGCAGGATCCTCCTACGAGCAGTACTTC
TRBV5-1	TRBJ2-3	TRBD2	few	CASNAERGESTDTQYF	TGCGCCAGCAATGCCGAGCGGGGGGAGAGCACAGATACGCAGTATTTT
TRBV6-5	TRBJ2-3	NA	once	CASSYSADREGMDTQYF	TGTGCCAGCAGTTACTCTGCCGACAGGGAGGGCATGGATACGCAGTATTTT
TRBV28	TRBJ1-2	NA	few	CASSLSPGHGYTF	TGTGCCAGCAGTTTATCCCCGGGACATGGCTACACCTTC
TRBV20-1	TRBJ2-7	NA	few	CSALRGADEQYF	TGCAGTGCTCTGCGTGGGGCCGACGAGCAGTACTTC
TRBV21-1	TRBJ1-2	NA	few	CASSKKGTGPNYGYTF	TGTGCCAGCAGCAAAAAGGGGACGGGGCCTAACTATGGCTACACCTTC